This TCR beta chain came from a study of OX40 agonist ivuxolimab in advanced cancers. Using immunoSEQ multiplex PCR, the repertoire was profiled, and TCRdb retains in-frame clones only, with some absent. The sample has more than 45,000 clones; around 82% are singletons. This CDR3 comprises 12 residues. V was cut by 4 bases and J by 0 bases, with 3 bases left in between. Germline lookup yields CDR1 LGHNA and CDR2 YNFKEQ. The TCR was taken from an adult with an advanced solid tumor such as melanoma, head and neck, liver or kidney cancer. The rearrangement joins TRBV4-2 to TRBJ2-5; D ambiguous. The source material was CD4+ or CD8+ T cells sorted from blood, sampled in a trial of the OX40 agonist ivuxolimab. The CDR3 DNA sequence: TGTGCCAGCAGCCCGTACCAAGAGACCCAGTACTTC. It specifies CASSPYQETQYF.